This TCR beta chain comes out of a study of early T cells in non-severe SARS-CoV-2 infection. From germline, CDR1 is LGHNA and CDR2 YNFKEQ. The CDR3 runs 15 residues. V shed 5 bases and J 0 bases; nucleotides not matched to a gene: 6. TCRdb recomputed calls from the 5' RACE reads with MiXCR, one row per CDR3 protein. The sample includes over 25,000 distinct CDR3 sequences, under 7.5% of them seen just once. This clonotype was picked up many times. The chain carries TRBV4-2 and TRBJ2-7, with 8 bases lining up with TRBD2. This TCR was recovered from an adult who was a healthcare worker with PCR-confirmed SARS-CoV-2 infection or an uninfected control (not recorded which). The sequencing input was whole blood. The CDR3 spells CASSVSSGHSYEQYF. The CDR3 DNA follows: TGTGCCAGCAGCGTATCTAGCGGGCACTCCTACGAGCAGTACTTC.